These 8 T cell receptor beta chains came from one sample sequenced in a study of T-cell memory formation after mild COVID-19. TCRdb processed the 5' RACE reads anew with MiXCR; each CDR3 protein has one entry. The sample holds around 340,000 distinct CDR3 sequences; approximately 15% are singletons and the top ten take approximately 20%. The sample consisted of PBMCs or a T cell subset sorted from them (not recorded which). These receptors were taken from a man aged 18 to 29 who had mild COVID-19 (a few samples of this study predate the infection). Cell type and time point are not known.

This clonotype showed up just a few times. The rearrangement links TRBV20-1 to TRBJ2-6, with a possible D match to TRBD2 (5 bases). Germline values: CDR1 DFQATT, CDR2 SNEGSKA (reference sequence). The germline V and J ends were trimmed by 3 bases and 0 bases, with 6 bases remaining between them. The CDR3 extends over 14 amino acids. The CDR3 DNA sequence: TGCAGTGCTAGTGGGAGCTCTGGGGCCAACGTCCTGACTTTC. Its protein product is CSASGSSGANVLTF.

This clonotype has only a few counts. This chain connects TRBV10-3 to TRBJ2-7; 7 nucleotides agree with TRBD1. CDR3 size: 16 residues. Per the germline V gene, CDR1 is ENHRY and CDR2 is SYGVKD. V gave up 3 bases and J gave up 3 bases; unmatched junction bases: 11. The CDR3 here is CAISDPYRDRVYEQYF. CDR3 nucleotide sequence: TGTGCCATCAGTGACCCCTACCGAGACAGGGTCTACGAGCAGTACTTC.

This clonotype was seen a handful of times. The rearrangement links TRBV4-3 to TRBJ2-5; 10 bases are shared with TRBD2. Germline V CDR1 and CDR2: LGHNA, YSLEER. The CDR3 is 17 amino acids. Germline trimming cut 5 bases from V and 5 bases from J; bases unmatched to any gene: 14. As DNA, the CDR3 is TGCGCCAGCAGCAGGGGGGCTAGCGGGGGTCATGGGGAGACCCAGTACTTC. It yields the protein CASSRGASGGHGETQYF.

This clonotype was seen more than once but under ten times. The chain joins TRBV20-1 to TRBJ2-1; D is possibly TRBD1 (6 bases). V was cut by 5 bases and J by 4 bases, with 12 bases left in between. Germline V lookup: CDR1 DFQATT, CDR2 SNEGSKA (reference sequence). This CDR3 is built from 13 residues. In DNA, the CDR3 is TGCAGTGCTCGGACAGAACGTTACAATGAGCAGTTCTTC. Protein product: CSARTERYNEQFF.

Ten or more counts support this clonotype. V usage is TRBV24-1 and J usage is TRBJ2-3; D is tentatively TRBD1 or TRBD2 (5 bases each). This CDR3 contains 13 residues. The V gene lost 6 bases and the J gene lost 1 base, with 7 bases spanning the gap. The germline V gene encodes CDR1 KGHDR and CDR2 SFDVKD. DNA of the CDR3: TGTGCCACCAGTCGGGACGGCACAGATACGCAGTATTTT. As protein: CATSRDGTDTQYF.

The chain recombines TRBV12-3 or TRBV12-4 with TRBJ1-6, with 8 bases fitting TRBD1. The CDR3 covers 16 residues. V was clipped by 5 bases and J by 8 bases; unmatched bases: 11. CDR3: CASSLAPDRVDSPLHF. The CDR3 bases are TGTGCCAGCAGTCTCGCACCGGACAGGGTAGATTCACCCCTCCACTTT.

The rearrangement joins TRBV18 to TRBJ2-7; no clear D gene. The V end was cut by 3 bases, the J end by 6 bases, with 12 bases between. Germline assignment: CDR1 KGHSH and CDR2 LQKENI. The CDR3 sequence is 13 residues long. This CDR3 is CASSPVTYGEQYF. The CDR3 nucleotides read TGTGCCAGCTCACCGGTCACTTACGGCGAGCAGTACTTC.

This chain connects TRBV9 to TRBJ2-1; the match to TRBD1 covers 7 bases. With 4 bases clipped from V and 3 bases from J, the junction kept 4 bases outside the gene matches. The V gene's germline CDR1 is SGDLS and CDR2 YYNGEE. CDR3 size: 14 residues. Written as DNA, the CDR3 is TGTGCCAGCAGCCTAAGGGGGCTCTACAATGAGCAGTTCTTC. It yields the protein CASSLRGLYNEQFF.